The T cell receptor beta chain described here comes from a study of blood T cell repertoires in COVID-19. Study information: COVID-19 samples collected from the United States, Italy and Spain covered acute and convalescent phases. The analysed material was cDNA or gDNA that came from T cells, B-cell-depleted T cells, or PBMCs.

The trim removed 4 bases at V and 4 bases at J, leaving 13 bases unmatched. This CDR3 region has 17 residues. Germline loops: CDR1 SGHNT, CDR2 YENEEA. In the authors' workflow: By means of reference gene primer amplification, nucleated cell counts were estimated. Profiled with immunoSEQ multiplex PCR; TCRdb holds only in-frame clones, not every one. V and J calls and clone size are given by that table; D and trimming were obtained from the DNA. The sample shows 100,000 to 150,000 clones, about 86% of them seen only once. Material for sequencing was peripheral blood. The TCR sequence derives from an older man with active or convalescent COVID-19. The rearrangement uses TRBV11-3 and TRBJ2-3; TRBD1 matches 8 bases. In DNA form, the CDR3 reads TGTGCCAGCAGCTGGTCAAAACAGGGGGAGATTTCAGATACGCAGTATTTT. This encodes CASSWSKQGEISDTQYF.